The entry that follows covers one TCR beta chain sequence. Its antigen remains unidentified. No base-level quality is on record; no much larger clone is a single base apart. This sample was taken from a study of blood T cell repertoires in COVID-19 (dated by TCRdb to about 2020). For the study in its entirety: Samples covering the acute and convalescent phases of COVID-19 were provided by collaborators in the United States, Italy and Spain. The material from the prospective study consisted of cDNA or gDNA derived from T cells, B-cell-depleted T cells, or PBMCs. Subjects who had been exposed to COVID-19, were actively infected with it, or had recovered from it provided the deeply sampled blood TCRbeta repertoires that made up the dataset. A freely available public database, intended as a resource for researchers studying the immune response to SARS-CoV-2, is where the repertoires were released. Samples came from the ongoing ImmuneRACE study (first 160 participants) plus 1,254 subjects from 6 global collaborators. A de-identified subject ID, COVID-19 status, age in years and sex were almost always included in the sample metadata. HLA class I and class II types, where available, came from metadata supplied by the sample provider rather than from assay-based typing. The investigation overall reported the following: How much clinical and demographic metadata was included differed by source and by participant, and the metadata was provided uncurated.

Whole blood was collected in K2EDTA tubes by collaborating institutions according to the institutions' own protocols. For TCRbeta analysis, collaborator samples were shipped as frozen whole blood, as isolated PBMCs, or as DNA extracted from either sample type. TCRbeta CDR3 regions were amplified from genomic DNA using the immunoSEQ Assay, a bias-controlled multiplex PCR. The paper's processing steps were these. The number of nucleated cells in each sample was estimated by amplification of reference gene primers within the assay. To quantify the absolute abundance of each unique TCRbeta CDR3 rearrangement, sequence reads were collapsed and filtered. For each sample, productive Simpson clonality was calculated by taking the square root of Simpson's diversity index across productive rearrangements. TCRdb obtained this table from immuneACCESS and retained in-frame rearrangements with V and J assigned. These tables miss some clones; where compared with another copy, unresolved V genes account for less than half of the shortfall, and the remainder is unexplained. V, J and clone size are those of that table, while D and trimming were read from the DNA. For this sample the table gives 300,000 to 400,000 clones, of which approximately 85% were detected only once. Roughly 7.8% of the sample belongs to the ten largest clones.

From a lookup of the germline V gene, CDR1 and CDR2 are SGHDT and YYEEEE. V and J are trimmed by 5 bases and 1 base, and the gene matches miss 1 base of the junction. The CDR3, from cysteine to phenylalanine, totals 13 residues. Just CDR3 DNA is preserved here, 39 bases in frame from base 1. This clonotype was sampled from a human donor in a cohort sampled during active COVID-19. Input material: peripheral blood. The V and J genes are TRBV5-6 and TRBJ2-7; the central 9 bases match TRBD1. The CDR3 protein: CASRDRGSYEQYF. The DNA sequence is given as TGTGCCAGCAGGGACAGGGGATCCTACGAGCAGTACTTC.